Listed here is a single TCR beta chain. This sample is drawn from a study of blood T cell repertoires in COVID-19. In the source study's methods: For nucleated cells, counts were estimated from reference gene primer amplification. Clones were sequenced by immunoSEQ multiplex PCR, and TCRdb holds only the in-frame ones, with some missing. The V and J calls and clone size are taken from that table; D and trimming were inferred from the DNA. Of roughly 380,000 clones listed, approximately 77% are singletons. V was pared by 1 base and J by 5 bases, with 19 bases between. This CDR3 comprises 17 residues. In germline, CDR1 is SGHRS, CDR2 YFSETQ.

What was sequenced was peripheral blood. This chain joins TRBV5-1 and TRBJ2-1; D is possibly TRBD2 (6 bases). This clonotype originated in a human donor with acute or convalescent COVID-19. The donor label of this sample is uncertain. CDR3 DNA sequence: TGCGCCAGCAGCTTGTCCAGGACCGGGACTCCTGACAATGAGCAGTTCTTC. It specifies CASSLSRTGTPDNEQFF.